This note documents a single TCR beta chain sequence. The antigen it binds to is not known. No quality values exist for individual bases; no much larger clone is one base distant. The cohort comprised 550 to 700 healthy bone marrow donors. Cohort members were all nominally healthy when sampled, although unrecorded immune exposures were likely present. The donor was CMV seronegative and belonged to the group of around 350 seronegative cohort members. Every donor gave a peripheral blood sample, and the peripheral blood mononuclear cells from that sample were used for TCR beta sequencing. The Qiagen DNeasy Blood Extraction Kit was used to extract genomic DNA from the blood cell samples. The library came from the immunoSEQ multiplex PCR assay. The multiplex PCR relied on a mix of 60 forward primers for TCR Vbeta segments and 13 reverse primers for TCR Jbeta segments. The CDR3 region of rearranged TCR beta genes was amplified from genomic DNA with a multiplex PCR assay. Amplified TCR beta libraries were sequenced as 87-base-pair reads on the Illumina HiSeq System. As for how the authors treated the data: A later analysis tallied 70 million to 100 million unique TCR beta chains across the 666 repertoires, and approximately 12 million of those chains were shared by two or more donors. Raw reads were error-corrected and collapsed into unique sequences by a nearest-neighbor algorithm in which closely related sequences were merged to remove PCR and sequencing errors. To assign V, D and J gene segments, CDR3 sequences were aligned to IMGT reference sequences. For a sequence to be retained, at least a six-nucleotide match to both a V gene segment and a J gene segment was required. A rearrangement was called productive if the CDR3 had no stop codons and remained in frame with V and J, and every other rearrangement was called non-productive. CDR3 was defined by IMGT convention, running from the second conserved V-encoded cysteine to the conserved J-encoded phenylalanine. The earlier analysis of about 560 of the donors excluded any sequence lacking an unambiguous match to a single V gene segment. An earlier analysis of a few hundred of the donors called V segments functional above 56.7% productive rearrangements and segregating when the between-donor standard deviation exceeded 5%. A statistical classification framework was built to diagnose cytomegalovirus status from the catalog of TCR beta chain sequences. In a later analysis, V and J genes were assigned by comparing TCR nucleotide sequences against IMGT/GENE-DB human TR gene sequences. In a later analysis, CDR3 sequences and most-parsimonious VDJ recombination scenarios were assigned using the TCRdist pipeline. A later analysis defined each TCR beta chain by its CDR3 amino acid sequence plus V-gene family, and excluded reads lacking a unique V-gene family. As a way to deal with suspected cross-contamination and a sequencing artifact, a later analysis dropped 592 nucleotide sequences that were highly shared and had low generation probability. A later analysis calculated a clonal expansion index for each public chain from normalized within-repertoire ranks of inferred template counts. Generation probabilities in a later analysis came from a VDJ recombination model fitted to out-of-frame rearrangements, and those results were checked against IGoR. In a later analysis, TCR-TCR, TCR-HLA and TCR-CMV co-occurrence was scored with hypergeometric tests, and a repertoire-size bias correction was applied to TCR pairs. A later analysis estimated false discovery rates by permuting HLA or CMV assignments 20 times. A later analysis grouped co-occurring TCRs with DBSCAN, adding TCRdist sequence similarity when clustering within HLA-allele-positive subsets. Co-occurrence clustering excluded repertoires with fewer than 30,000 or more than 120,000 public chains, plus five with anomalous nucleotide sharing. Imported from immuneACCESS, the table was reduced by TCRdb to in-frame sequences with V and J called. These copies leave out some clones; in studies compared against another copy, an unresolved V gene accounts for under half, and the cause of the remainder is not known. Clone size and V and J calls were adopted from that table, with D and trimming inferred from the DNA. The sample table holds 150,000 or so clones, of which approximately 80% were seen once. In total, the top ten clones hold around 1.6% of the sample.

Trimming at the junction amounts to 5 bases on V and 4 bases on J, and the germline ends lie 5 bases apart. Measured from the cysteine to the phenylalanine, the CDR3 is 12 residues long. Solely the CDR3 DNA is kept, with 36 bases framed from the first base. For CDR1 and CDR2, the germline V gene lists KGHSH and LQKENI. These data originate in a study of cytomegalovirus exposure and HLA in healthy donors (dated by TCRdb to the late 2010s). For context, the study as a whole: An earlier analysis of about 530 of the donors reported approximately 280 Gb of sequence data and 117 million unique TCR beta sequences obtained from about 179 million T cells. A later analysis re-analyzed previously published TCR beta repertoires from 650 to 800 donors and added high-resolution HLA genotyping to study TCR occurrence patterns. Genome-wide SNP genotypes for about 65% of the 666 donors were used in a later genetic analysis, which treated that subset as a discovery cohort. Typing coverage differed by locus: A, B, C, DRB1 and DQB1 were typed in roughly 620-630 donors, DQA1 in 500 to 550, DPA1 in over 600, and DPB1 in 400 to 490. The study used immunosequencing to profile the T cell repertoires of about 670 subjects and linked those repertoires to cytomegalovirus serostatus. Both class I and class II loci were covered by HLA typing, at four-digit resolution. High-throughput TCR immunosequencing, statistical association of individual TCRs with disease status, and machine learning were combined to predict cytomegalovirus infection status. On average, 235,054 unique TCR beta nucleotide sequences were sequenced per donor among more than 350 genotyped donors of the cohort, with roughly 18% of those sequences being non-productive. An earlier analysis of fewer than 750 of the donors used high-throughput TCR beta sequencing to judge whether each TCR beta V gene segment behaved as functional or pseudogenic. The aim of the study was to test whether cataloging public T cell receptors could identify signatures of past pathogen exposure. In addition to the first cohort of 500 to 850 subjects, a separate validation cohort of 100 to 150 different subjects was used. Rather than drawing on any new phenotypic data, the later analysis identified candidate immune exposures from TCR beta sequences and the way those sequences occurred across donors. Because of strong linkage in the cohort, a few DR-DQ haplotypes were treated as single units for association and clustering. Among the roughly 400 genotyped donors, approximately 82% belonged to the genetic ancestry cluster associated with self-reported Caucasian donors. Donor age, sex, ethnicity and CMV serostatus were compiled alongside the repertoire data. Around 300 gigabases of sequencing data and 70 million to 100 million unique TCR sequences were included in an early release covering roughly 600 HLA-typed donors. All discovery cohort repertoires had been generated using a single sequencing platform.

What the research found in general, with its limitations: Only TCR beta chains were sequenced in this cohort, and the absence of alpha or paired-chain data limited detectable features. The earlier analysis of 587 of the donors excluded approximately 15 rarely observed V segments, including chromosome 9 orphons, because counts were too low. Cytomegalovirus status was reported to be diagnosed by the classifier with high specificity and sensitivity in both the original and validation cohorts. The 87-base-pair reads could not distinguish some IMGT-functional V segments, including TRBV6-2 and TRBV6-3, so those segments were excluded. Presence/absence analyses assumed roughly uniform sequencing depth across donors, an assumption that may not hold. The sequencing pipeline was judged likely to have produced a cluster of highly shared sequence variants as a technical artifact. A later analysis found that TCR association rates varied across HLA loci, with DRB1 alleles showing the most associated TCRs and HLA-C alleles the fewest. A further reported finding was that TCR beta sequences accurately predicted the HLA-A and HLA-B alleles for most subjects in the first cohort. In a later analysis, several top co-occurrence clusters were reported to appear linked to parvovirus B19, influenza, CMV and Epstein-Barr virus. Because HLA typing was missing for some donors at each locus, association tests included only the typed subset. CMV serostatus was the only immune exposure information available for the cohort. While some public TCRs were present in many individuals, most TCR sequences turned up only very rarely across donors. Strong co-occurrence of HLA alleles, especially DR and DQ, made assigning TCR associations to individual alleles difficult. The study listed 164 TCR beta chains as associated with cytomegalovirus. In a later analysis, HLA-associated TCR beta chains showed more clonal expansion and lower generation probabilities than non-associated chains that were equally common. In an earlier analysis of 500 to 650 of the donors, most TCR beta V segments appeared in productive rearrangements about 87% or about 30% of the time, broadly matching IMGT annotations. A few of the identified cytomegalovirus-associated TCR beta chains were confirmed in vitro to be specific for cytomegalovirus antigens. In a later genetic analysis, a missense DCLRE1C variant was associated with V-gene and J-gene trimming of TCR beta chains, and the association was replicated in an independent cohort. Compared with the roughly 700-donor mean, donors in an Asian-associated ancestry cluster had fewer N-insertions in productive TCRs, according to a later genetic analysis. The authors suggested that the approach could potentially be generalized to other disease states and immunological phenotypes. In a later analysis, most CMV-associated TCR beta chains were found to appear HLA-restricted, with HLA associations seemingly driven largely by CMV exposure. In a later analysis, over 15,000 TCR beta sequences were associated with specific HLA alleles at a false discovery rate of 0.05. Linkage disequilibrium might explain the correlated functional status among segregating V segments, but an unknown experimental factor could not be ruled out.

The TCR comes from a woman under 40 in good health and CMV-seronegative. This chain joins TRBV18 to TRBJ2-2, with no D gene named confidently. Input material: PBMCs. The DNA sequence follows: TGTGCCAGCTCAGGAGTCACCGGGGAGCTGTTTTTT. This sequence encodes CASSGVTGELFF.